The rows below give T cell receptor beta chains drawn from one sample of a study of PD-1 blockade in classical Hodgkin lymphoma. The repertoire was sequenced with immunoSEQ multiplex PCR; TCRdb's copy has only in-frame clones and lacks some. In the table there are some 65,000 clones, 71% of which are singletons. The material sequenced was peripheral blood mononuclear cells (PBMCs), taken before the second cycle of nivolumab. The receptors were gathered from a human donor with classical Hodgkin lymphoma. CDR3s include the opening cysteine and the closing phenylalanine or tryptophan. The D gene is left open where the match is weak. The listing skips clone size in some rows; elsewhere it reads once, few, many or a size class.

clone size: -; V gene: TRBV9; J gene: TRBJ2-1; D gene: -; CDR3 protein: CASSVAAASYNEQFF; CDR3 DNA: TGTGCCAGCAGCGTGGCAGCAGCATCCTACAATGAGCAGTTCTTC
clone size: few; V gene: TRBV10-3; J gene: TRBJ2-7; D gene: -; CDR3 protein: CAIRPVSASSYEQYF; CDR3 DNA: TGTGCCATCAGGCCTGTCAGCGCGAGCTCCTACGAGCAGTACTTC
clone size: -; V gene: TRBV19; J gene: TRBJ2-5; D gene: TRBD2; CDR3 protein: CASSPRGDGETQYF; CDR3 DNA: TGTGCCAGTAGTCCGCGGGGGGACGGGGAGACCCAGTACTTC
clone size: -; V gene: TRBV19; J gene: TRBJ2-3; D gene: TRBD1; CDR3 protein: CASRDRGLTDTQYF; CDR3 DNA: TGTGCCAGTAGGGACAGGGGACTCACAGATACGCAGTATTTT
clone size: -; V gene: TRBV6-5; J gene: TRBJ2-7; D gene: -; CDR3 protein: CASRGTTLGEQYF; CDR3 DNA: TGTGCCAGCAGAGGGACCACTCTTGGGGAGCAGTACTTC
clone size: few; V gene: TRBV19; J gene: TRBJ1-4; D gene: -; CDR3 protein: CASSRAAGINEKLFF; CDR3 DNA: TGTGCCAGTAGTCGCGCAGCTGGTATTAATGAAAAACTGTTTTTT
clone size: -; V gene: TRBV9; J gene: TRBJ2-5; D gene: -; CDR3 protein: CASSVPDGQETQYF; CDR3 DNA: TGTGCCAGCAGCGTCCCGGACGGCCAAGAGACCCAGTACTTC
clone size: -; V gene: TRBV6-5; J gene: TRBJ1-4; D gene: -; CDR3 protein: CASSNLLDGFEKLFF; CDR3 DNA: TGTGCCAGCAGTAACCTCCTTGACGGGTTTGAAAAACTGTTTTTT
clone size: -; V gene: TRBV27; J gene: TRBJ1-3; D gene: -; CDR3 protein: CASSLGGAGNTIYF; CDR3 DNA: TGTGCCAGCAGTTTAGGAGGGGCTGGAAACACCATATATTTT
clone size: -; V gene: TRBV5-1; J gene: TRBJ2-2; D gene: -; CDR3 protein: CASRPRDPGELFF; CDR3 DNA: TGCGCCAGCAGGCCTAGGGATCCCGGGGAGCTGTTTTTT
clone size: -; V gene: TRBV9; J gene: TRBJ2-7; D gene: -; CDR3 protein: CASSGRRCLSYEQYF; CDR3 DNA: TGTGCCAGCAGTGGTCGACGGTGCCTTTCCTACGAGCAGTACTTC
clone size: -; V gene: TRBV6-5; J gene: TRBJ1-1; D gene: TRBD1; CDR3 protein: CASRPPGTADTEAFF; CDR3 DNA: TGTGCCAGCCGACCCCCCGGGACAGCCGACACTGAAGCTTTCTTT